This entry describes one T cell receptor (beta chain). This table comes from immunoSEQ multiplex PCR, and its TCRdb copy is limited to in-frame clones, with some not included. Here the sample spans hundreds of thousands of clones, approximately 87% being singletons. The data derive from a study of blood T cell repertoires in COVID-19. Study background: Sites in the United States, Italy and Spain provided acute and convalescent COVID-19 samples.

Each participant's cohort was designated according to participant-reported clinical history. Germline CDR1 is SGHTA and CDR2 is FQGNSA. CDR3 length equals 13 residues. With 5 bases removed from V and 12 bases from J, the gap between germline ends came to 14 bases. The rearrangement uses TRBV7-2 and TRBJ1-6; a weak D match, TRBD1 (5 bases). The origin of this receptor is a woman aged 45-60 years in a cohort exposed to, infected with or recovered from COVID-19 (not recorded which). The sequenced material came from PBMCs or T cells enriched from blood (not recorded which). For the CDR3, the DNA is TGTGCCAGCAGCCCTGATCAGGGTCGACCCCTCCACTTT. This translates into CASSPDQGRPLHF.